The sample holds many counts of the clone carrying this TCR beta chain. Its antigen remains unidentified. This specimen belongs to a study of CD8+CD57+ T cells in acquired aplastic anemia. Points from the study as a whole: Researchers report that around 31 CD8+ CDR3 sequences appeared in both patients and controls.

CDR1 is ENHRY and CDR2 is SYGVKD in the germline V gene. The CDR3 extends over 14 amino acids. Between the trimmed V and J ends, which lost 6 bases and 3 bases, there was a span of 14 bases. Previously, flow cytometry had revealed CD8+CD57+ cell expansion in the patients chosen for sequencing. TCR beta VDJ and CDR3 were profiled, and genomic DNA was the template. TCRdb reanalysed the reads using MiXCR and keeps one entry per CDR3 protein. The table lists 150,000 to 180,000 distinct CDR3 sequences, just over 50% of them singletons. V gene TRBV10-3 combines with J gene TRBJ1-1; possible D gene TRBD1, 5 bases. What was sequenced was sorted CD4+, CD8+, or CD8+CD57+ T cells (not recorded which) from PBMCs. The source is a human donor with aplastic anemia. DNA for the CDR3: TGTGCCATCAGCGAACCAGGGAGGGACACTGAAGCTTTCTTT. As protein: CAISEPGRDTEAFF.